A single sample gave rise to the 19 T cell receptor beta chains below, sequenced in a study of Graves' ophthalmopathy and Graves' hyperthyroidism. RNA transcripts were the template, and TCR beta CDR3 regions were amplified from them. RT-PCR in the first round used HTBI primers; a second-round multiplex PCR followed. MiXCR was run by TCRdb on the multiplex PCR reads, yielding one entry per CDR3 protein. The sample includes about 14,000 distinct CDR3 sequences, approximately 53% seen only once; the top ten take about 47%. The material sequenced was peripheral blood. The receptors were gathered from a woman in her thirties with Graves' ophthalmopathy.

This chain joins TRBV7-6 and TRBJ2-7, with TRBD2 identical over 10 bases. The CDR3 is made up of 15 amino acids. The V gene end was trimmed by 2 bases and the J gene end by 3 bases; junction bases not matched to a gene: 4. Germline loops: CDR1 SGHVS, CDR2 FNYEAQ. CDR3 sequence reads: CASSLSSGGGYEQYF. Written as DNA, the CDR3 is TGTGCCAGCAGCTTAAGCAGCGGGGGGGGCTACGAGCAGTACTTC.

V gene TRBV27 combines with J gene TRBJ2-1; D is unresolved. V was shortened by 4 bases and J by 8 bases, with 6 bases between the two germline ends. The germline CDR1 and CDR2 sequences are MNHEY and SMNVEV (reference sequence). This CDR3 region has 11 residues. This CDR3 reads CASSSQDEQFF. In nucleotides, the CDR3 is TGTGCCAGCAGTTCTCAGGATGAGCAGTTCTTC.

This clonotype has at least ten counts. V is TRBV30 and J is TRBJ2-3; 8 positions match TRBD2. The CDR3 is 11 residues long. Germline CDR1 and CDR2: GTSNPN and SVGIG (reference sequence). V shed 5 bases, J shed 5 bases, and the junction held 0 bases outside the gene matches. CDR3: CAWAGGDTQYF. CDR3 DNA sequence: TGTGCCTGGGCGGGAGGAGATACGCAGTATTTT.

CDR3 sequence reads: CASSRTSGDSYEQYF. CDR3 nucleotides: TGTGCCAGTAGTAGGACTAGCGGGGACTCCTACGAGCAGTACTTC. V is TRBV19 and J is TRBJ2-7; TRBD2 aligns across 12 bases. Germline lookup yields CDR1 LNHDA and CDR2 SQIVND (reference sequence). The V segment lost 4 bases and the J segment 0 bases; nucleotides outside the gene matches: 1. CDR3 length equals 15 residues.

This clonotype was observed at least ten times. The chain is built from TRBV3-1 and TRBJ1-1; tentatively, D is TRBD1 (5 bases). The V end lost 7 bases, the J end lost 2 bases, and 14 bases lay between the germline ends. The CDR3 contains 14 residues. Germline-derived CDR1 and CDR2 are LGHDT and YNNKEL (reference sequence). The CDR3 loop reads CASTLSGANTEAFF. CDR3 coding DNA: TGTGCCAGCACCCTTAGTGGGGCAAACACTGAAGCTTTCTTT.

In regard to this clonotype: Since the CDR3 does not end with the conserved phenylalanine or tryptophan, this likely comes from a read error. J is TRBJ1-5 and V is TRBV12-3 or TRBV12-4; D not resolved. The length of the CDR3 is 13 residues. Trimming left V 7 bases short and J 7 bases short, with 14 bases between. The CDR3 bases are TGTGCCAGCACCCTGGCGGAGAAGCAGCCCCAGCATTGT. This encodes CASTLAEKQPQHC.

This clonotype is large. V is TRBV7-3 and J is TRBJ2-1; D is ambiguous. Trimming pared 5 bases from V and 5 bases from J, leaving 13 bases between. Germline V gene lookup returns CDR1 SGHTA and CDR2 FQGTGA. The CDR3 runs to 14 residues. CDR3: CASSPARSNNEQFF. In DNA, the CDR3 is TGTGCCAGCAGCCCAGCGCGGAGCAACAATGAGCAGTTCTTC.

This clonotype was counted ten times or more. The chain combines TRBV27 with TRBJ1-1; no firm D call. The CDR3 runs to 15 residues. CDR1 and CDR2 (germline): MNHEY, SMNVEV (reference sequence). The ends were cut back, 6 bases at V and 1 base at J, with 15 bases in the middle. The CDR3 DNA reads TGTGCCAGCAGGGGAATTCTCAGTTCGAACACTGAAGCTTTCTTT. Translation gives CASRGILSSNTEAFF.

This chain links TRBV10-3 with TRBJ2-1; TRBD2 matches at 7 bases. The germline V gene encodes CDR1 ENHRY and CDR2 SYGVKD. The CDR3 is made up of 15 amino acids. V lost 5 bases, J lost 6 bases, and 10 bases stayed unmatched. CDR3 residues: CAISPGLGGGNEQFF. The CDR3 region has the DNA TGTGCCATCAGTCCAGGCTTGGGGGGGGGCAATGAGCAGTTCTTC.

This clonotype was recorded once. This CDR3 is CASGDWSSNQPQHF. The CDR3 nucleotides are TGTGCCAGTGGGGATTGGAGTAGCAATCAGCCCCAGCATTTT. V gene TRBV19 combines with J gene TRBJ1-5, with D unclear. Germline V gene lookup returns CDR1 LNHDA and CDR2 SQIVND (reference sequence). The CDR3 runs 14 residues. V was pared by 8 bases and J by 0 bases, with 11 bases between. Full variable domain (rest looked up from reference TRBV19 and TRBJ1-5): DGGITQSPKYLFRKEGQNVTLSCEQNLNHDAMYWYRQDPGQGLRLIYYSQIVNDFQKGDIAEGYSVSREKKESFPLTVTSAQKNPTAFYLCASGDWSSNQPQHFGDGTRLSIL.

At least ten counts were recorded for this clonotype. A read error may explain this, as a much larger clone is one base away. V and J are TRBV6-1 and TRBJ2-7; 8 bases align to TRBD2. CDR1 is MNHNS, CDR2 SASEGT, per germline. The CDR3 totals 15 residues. V lost 3 bases and J lost 2; bases outside the gene matches: 6. Here the CDR3 reads CASSDGLAYAYEQYF. CDR3 bases: TGTGCCAGCAGTGACGGACTAGCCTACGCCTACGAGCAGTACTTC.

This chain uses TRBV7-7 with TRBJ2-3, with 15 bases lining up with TRBD2. With V trimmed by 5 bases and J by 8 bases, 5 bases remained unmatched. Germline assignment: CDR1 SSHAT and CDR2 FNYEAQ (reference sequence). The CDR3 spans 15 residues. In DNA, the CDR3 is TGTGCCAGCAGCCCGGGACTAGCGGGAGGAGTTACGCAGTATTTT. Residues: CASSPGLAGGVTQYF.

This chain connects TRBV7-9 to TRBJ1-3, with D uncertain. The CDR3 contains 12 residues. Germline CDR1 is SEHNR and CDR2 is FQNEAQ (reference sequence). Trimming stripped 5 bases from V and 2 bases from J, with 4 bases between. The CDR3 region is CASSLPGNTIYF. CDR3 nucleotide sequence: TGTGCCAGCAGCCTTCCTGGAAACACCATATATTTT.

The chain is built from TRBV9 and TRBJ1-6; 7 positions match TRBD1. The V gene's germline CDR1 is SGDLS and CDR2 YYNGEE. The CDR3 runs to 14 residues. V dropped 4 bases and J dropped 6; count of bases not matched to a gene: 4. The CDR3 coding sequence is TGTGCCAGCAGCACGGGACAGACTAATTCACCCCTCCACTTT. It translates to CASSTGQTNSPLHF.

This clonotype was observed a few times. This sequence joins TRBV7-2 and TRBJ2-7; D gene unclear. The CDR3 runs 11 residues. Germline CDR1 SGHTA, CDR2 FQGNSA. V was pared by 2 bases and J by 3 bases, with 2 bases between. For the CDR3, the DNA is TGTGCCAGCAGCTTACACTACGAGCAGTACTTC. Translating it yields CASSLHYEQYF.

Judged by abundance, this clonotype is medium-sized (0.01 to 0.1%). CDR3 in DNA: TGCGCCAGCAAGGATAGCGGGGGTTACAATGAGCAGTTCTTC. It yields the protein CASKDSGGYNEQFF. This chain links TRBV5-1 with TRBJ2-1; 9 bases are a match to TRBD2. CDR1 and CDR2 from the germline V gene are SGHRS and YFSETQ. Trimming at V came to 6 bases and at J to 4 bases, leaving 5 bases not matched to a gene. This CDR3 is built from 14 residues.

This clonotype was counted a single time. V and J are TRBV7-2 and TRBJ2-1; 12 bases align to TRBD2. V dropped 7 bases and J dropped 5; count of bases not matched to a gene: 9. The CDR3 consists of 16 residues. Germline assignment: CDR1 SGHTA and CDR2 FQGNSA. CDR3 amino acids: CASKTSGSFLDNEQFF. The CDR3 DNA is TGTGCCAGCAAGACTAGCGGGAGTTTTTTAGACAATGAGCAGTTCTTC.

This clonotype is judged medium-sized. The J gene is TRBJ2-7, the V gene TRBV10-2; TRBD2 matches at 8 bases. Germline V CDR1 and CDR2: WSHSY, SAAADI. V lost 5 bases, J lost 5 bases, and 8 bases stayed unmatched. The CDR3 consists of 14 residues. CDR3 protein: CASSLGRASDEQYV. CDR3 coding DNA: TGCGCCAGCAGTCTCGGGAGGGCCTCTGACGAGCAGTACGTC.

Points on this clonotype: A much larger clone sits a single nucleotide away, making a read error possible. This sequence joins TRBV7-2 and TRBJ2-5, with D perhaps being TRBD1 or TRBD2 (6 bases each). Per germline, CDR1 SGHTA and CDR2 FQGNSA. CDR3 length equals 15 residues. The CDR3 region is CASSFDGGHERSQHF. The CDR3 DNA is TGTGCCAGCAGCTTTGATGGGGGGCACGAGCGGTCCCAGCACTTC.